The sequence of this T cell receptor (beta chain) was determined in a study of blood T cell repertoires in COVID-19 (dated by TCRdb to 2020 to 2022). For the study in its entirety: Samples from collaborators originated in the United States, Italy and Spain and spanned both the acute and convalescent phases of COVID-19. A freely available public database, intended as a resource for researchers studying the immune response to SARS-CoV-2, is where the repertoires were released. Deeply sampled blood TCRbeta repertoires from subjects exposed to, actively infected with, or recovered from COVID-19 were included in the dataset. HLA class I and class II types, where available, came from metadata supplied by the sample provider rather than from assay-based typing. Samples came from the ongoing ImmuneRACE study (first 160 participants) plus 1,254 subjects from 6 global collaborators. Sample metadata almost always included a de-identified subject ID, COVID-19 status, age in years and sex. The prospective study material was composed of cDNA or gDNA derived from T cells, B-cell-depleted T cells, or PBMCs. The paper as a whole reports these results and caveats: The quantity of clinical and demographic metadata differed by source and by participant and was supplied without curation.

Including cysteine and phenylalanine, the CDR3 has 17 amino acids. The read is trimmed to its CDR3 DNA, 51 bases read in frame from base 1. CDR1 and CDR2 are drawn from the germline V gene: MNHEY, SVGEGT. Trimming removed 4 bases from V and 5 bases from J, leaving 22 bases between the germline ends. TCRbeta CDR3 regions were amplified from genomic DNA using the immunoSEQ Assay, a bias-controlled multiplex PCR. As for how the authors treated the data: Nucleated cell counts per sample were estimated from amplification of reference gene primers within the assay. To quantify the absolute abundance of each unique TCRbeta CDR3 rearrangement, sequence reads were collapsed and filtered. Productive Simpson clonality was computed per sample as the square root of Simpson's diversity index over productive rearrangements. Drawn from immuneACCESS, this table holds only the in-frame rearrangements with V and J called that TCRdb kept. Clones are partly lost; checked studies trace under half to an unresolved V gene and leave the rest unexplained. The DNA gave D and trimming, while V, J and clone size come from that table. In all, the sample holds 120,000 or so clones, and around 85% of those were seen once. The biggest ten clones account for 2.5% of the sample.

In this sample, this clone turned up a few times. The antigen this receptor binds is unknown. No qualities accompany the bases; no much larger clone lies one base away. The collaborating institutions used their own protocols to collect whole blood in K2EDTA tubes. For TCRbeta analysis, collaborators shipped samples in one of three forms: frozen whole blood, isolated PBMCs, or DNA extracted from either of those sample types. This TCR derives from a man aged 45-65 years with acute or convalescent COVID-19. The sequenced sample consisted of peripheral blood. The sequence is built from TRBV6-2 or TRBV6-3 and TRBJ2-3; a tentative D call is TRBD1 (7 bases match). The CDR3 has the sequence CASSSRGVQGGQDTQYF. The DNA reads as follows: TGTGCCAGCAGTTCAAGAGGAGTGCAGGGGGGCCAAGATACGCAGTATTTT.